This T cell receptor beta chain appears in the sequencing data of a study of blood T cell repertoires in COVID-19. Study-level information: The samples span acute and convalescent COVID-19 from the United States, Italy and Spain. Sources were T cells, B-cell-depleted T cells, or PBMCs; the material itself was cDNA or gDNA.

Here immunoSEQ multiplex PCR was the method, and the copy in TCRdb shows in-frame clones only, minus some. The profile shows about 280,000 clones, roughly 90% of them singletons. The sample comprised peripheral blood. The TCR comes from a woman aged 45-65 years who had recovered from COVID-19.

CDR3 bases: TGTGCCAGCAGCGATACGGGGGGCCGTCCAGAGACCCAGTACTTC. This encodes CASSDTGGRPETQYF. The chain recombines TRBV28 with TRBJ2-5, with D possibly TRBD2 on 7 matching bases. This CDR3 contains 15 residues. The V end lost 6 bases, the J end lost 4 bases, and 18 bases lay between the germline ends. Germline V gene sequence: CDR1 MDHEN, CDR2 SYDVKM.